A selection of T cell receptor beta chains follows, all from one sample in a study of T-cell memory formation after mild COVID-19. TCRdb redid the calling of the 5' RACE reads with MiXCR, one entry per CDR3 protein. The sample shows 250,000 to 300,000 distinct CDR3 sequences, around 15% of them seen only once. The material sequenced was PBMCs or a T cell subset sorted from them (not recorded which). These receptors came from a man between 18 and 29 years old who had mild COVID-19 (a few samples of this study predate the infection). Cell type and time point are not known. CDR3s include the opening cysteine and the closing phenylalanine or tryptophan. A D gene is named only where the DNA matches it firmly. The listing skips clone size in some rows; elsewhere it reads once, few, many or a size class.

. . TRBJ2-7 TRBV6-1 CASRGVYEQYF TGTGCCAGCCGTGGAGTCTACGAGCAGTACTTC
few . TRBJ1-1 TRBV12-5 CASGPGVLTEAFF TGTGCTAGTGGCCCGGGCGTACTTACTGAAGCTTTCTTT
few . TRBJ2-1 TRBV20-1 CSARRQGNEQFF TGCAGTGCTAGAAGGCAAGGCAATGAGCAGTTCTTC
. . TRBJ2-5 TRBV7-2 CASSPRGMETQYF TGTGCCAGCAGCCCTCGGGGTATGGAGACCCAGTACTTC
. . TRBJ2-4 TRBV7-2 CASSLVAASRYF TGTGCCAGCAGTCTAGTTGCAGCCTCTCGGTACTTC
. . TRBJ1-6 TRBV19 CASSFSGHVASPLHF TGTGCCAGTAGTTTCTCCGGGCATGTAGCTTCACCCCTCCACTTT
few . TRBJ2-5 TRBV3-1 CASSQGSWNRFSGQETQYF TGTGCCAGCAGCCAAGGGTCGTGGAACAGATTCTCCGGTCAAGAGACCCAGTACTTC
many TRBD1 TRBJ2-1 TRBV10-2 CASRDRGSYNEQFF TGCGCCAGCAGGGACAGGGGGTCCTACAATGAGCAGTTCTTC
. . TRBJ2-1 TRBV5-1 CASSFWTENNEQFF TGCGCCAGCAGCTTTTGGACAGAGAACAATGAGCAGTTCTTC
. . TRBJ1-3 TRBV7-2 CASSSRSGEDTIYF TGTGCCAGCAGCTCTCGTAGCGGCGAGGACACCATATATTTT